The T cell receptor (beta chain) under discussion was sequenced for a study of blood T cell repertoires in COVID-19 (dated by TCRdb to between 2020 and 2021). General notes on the study: The collaborator samples originated in the United States, Italy and Spain and spanned the acute and convalescent phases of COVID-19. The repertoires were made available in a free public database intended to serve as a resource for research on the immune response to SARS-CoV-2. Samples were obtained from the ongoing ImmuneRACE study (first 160 participants) and from about 1,300 subjects provided by 6 global collaborators. Where HLA class I and class II types were available, the types were taken from metadata supplied by the sample provider, not from assay-based typing. The material from the prospective study consisted of cDNA or gDNA derived from T cells, B-cell-depleted T cells, or PBMCs. The dataset comprised deeply sampled blood TCRbeta repertoires from subjects exposed to, actively infected with, or recovered from COVID-19. A de-identified subject ID, COVID-19 status, age in years and sex were almost always included in the sample metadata.

On the study overall, not on this receptor specifically: The quantity of clinical and demographic metadata differed by source and by participant and was supplied without curation.

TCRbeta CDR3 regions were amplified from genomic DNA by means of the immunoSEQ Assay, a bias-controlled multiplex PCR. The study's own analysis went as follows. The number of nucleated cells in each sample was estimated from the amplification of reference gene primers within the assay. Sequence reads were collapsed and filtered to measure the absolute abundance of every unique TCRbeta CDR3 rearrangement. For each sample, productive Simpson clonality was calculated as the square root of Simpson's diversity index across productive rearrangements. The source is immuneACCESS, and TCRdb retained only in-frame sequences with V and J called. Part of the clones is not carried over; for the studies checked, unresolved V genes explain less than half of this, and the remainder is unexplained. Clone size and the V and J calls come from that table; the DNA yielded D and trimming. This sample lists more than 300,000 clones; 70% to 90% were detected once. The top ten clonotypes cover under 2% of the sample.

V lost 3 bases and J lost 6 bases; the stretch between them is 14 bases long. In the germline V gene (reference sequence), CDR1 corresponds to SEHNR and CDR2 to FQNEAQ. CDR3 length: 15 amino acids, cysteine to phenylalanine. Solely the CDR3 DNA is kept, with 45 bases framed from the first base. This clone appeared once. The antigen this receptor binds is unknown. Per-nucleotide qualities are absent, and no much larger clonotype sits a single base away. One collaborating source in Seattle enrolled patients during active infection and followed them longitudinally through the course of disease. The collaborating institutions used their own protocols to collect whole blood in K2EDTA tubes. Collaborator samples were shipped for TCRbeta analysis as frozen whole blood, isolated PBMCs, or DNA extracted from either sample type.

The sequence joins TRBV7-9 to TRBJ2-2; the D region possibly corresponds to TRBD2 (6 bases align). Material: peripheral blood. This sequence was found in a woman aged 25-40 years with COVID-19, enrolled during active disease. At the DNA level, the sequence is TGTGCCAGCAGCTTTCAGGAGGGGTTTGCCGGGGAGCTGTTTTTT. The encoded protein is CASSFQEGFAGELFF.